The 11 T cell receptor beta chains given below trace back to one sample, sequenced in a study of T cells in Graves' hyperthyroidism and ophthalmopathy. Regions amplified from RNA transcripts were the TCR beta CDR3 regions. TCR CDR3 underwent first-round RT-PCR with the HTBI primer set. In TCRdb, the multiplex PCR reads were re-called with MiXCR into one record per CDR3 protein. The sample records 550,000 to 850,000 distinct CDR3 sequences, 18% being singletons. Sequences were obtained from blood. The origin of the receptors is a woman aged 50 to 65 with Graves' hyperthyroidism that later progressed to Graves' ophthalmopathy.

V gene TRBV5-1 combines with J gene TRBJ1-6; a possible D gene is TRBD1 (6 bases). Trimming took off 0 bases at V and 8 bases at J, with 15 bases between the two ends. Per germline, CDR1 SGHRS and CDR2 YFSETQ. CDR3 length: 16 residues. CDR3 sequence: CASSLGYRAQDSPLHF. DNA of the CDR3: TGCGCCAGCAGCTTGGGGTACAGGGCCCAAGATTCACCCCTCCACTTT. The complete variable domain, with remaining parts taken from reference TRBV5-1 and TRBJ1-6, reads KAGVTQTPRYLIKTRGQQVTLSCSPISGHRSVSWYQQTPGQGLQFLFEYFSETQRNKGNFPGRFSGRQFSNSRSEMNVSTLELGDSALYLCASSLGYRAQDSPLHFGNGTRLTVT.

The chain has TRBV24-1 and TRBJ1-2; TRBD1 is a possible D gene (5 bases). Trimming took off 6 bases at V and 0 bases at J, with 7 bases between the two ends. Germline assignment: CDR1 KGHDR and CDR2 SFDVKD. The CDR3 covers 13 residues. This CDR3 reads CATSRTSNYGYTF. Written as DNA, the CDR3 is TGTGCCACCAGTAGGACATCTAACTATGGCTACACCTTC.

With regard to this clonotype: A much larger clonotype is one base distant, so this may be a read error. This sequence joins TRBV3-1 and TRBJ2-5; 14 positions agree with TRBD2. Per germline, CDR1 LGHDT and CDR2 YNNKEL (reference sequence). The CDR3 is 18 amino acids. The DNA of the CDR3 is TGTGCCAACAGCCAAGATTTTCGGACTAGCGGGGGGAGAGAGACCCAGTACTTC. It specifies CANSQDFRTSGGRETQYF.

J is TRBJ1-5 and V is TRBV10-3; D is unresolved. CDR1 is ENHRY, CDR2 SYGVKD, per germline. The V end lost 4 bases, the J end lost 0 bases, and 7 bases lay between the germline ends. The CDR3 totals 14 residues. The CDR3 region has the DNA TGTGCCATCAGTGGGAATTTTAGCAATCAGCCCCAGCATTTT. Translation gives CAISGNFSNQPQHF.

Only a few counts were recorded for this clonotype. The J gene is TRBJ2-6, the V gene TRBV30; 7 bases line up with TRBD2. After removal of 1 base from V and 2 bases from J, the junction contained 8 bases not matched to a gene. Germline loops: CDR1 GTSNPN, CDR2 SVGIG (reference sequence). The CDR3 spans 17 residues. This CDR3 reads CAWSALGGVAGANVLTF. DNA of the CDR3: TGTGCCTGGAGTGCCCTTGGGGGGGTCGCTGGGGCCAACGTCCTGACTTTC.

This sequence joins TRBV4-2 and TRBJ2-7; D is tentatively TRBD1 or TRBD2 (5 bases each). Trimming removed 3 bases from V and 0 bases from J, with 12 bases in between. CDR1 and CDR2 from the germline V gene are LGHNA and YNFKEQ. The CDR3 sequence is 15 residues long. DNA of the CDR3: TGTGCCAGCAGCCATGTCAGGGAGAGCTCCTACGAGCAGTACTTC. Translation: CASSHVRESSYEQYF.

This clonotype was detected only a few times. Sequence at one end of the junction differs from germline and may be a read error. The chain joins TRBV5-1 to TRBJ2-1, with 10 bases aligning to TRBD1. Germline values: CDR1 SGHRS, CDR2 YFSETQ. The CDR3 spans 16 residues. CDR3 nucleotides: TGCGCCAGCAGCATAACGAATCCCGGGACAGGGGATGAACAGTTCTTC. Its translation is CASSITNPGTGDEQFF.

This clonotype came up many times. The rearrangement links TRBV11-2 to TRBJ1-1; unclear D gene. V lost 6 bases and J lost 0, with 17 bases in between. The CDR3 spans 16 residues. The germline V gene encodes CDR1 SGHAT and CDR2 FQNNGV. Here the CDR3 reads CASSNALEALNTEAFF. The CDR3 DNA sequence: TGTGCCAGCAGTAACGCCTTGGAGGCCTTGAACACTGAAGCTTTCTTT. The variable domain in full, completed from reference TRBV11-2 and TRBJ1-1, reads EAGVAQSPRYKIIEKRQSVAFWCNPISGHATLYWYQQILGQGPKLLIQFQNNGVVDDSQLPKDRFSAERLKGVDSTLKIQPAKLEDSAVYLCASSNALEALNTEAFFGQGTRLTVV.

In this sample, this clonotype turned up many times. The DNA of the CDR3 is TGTGCCAGCAGCCCTTGGGGGGGGCAGGAAGAGACCCAGTACTTC. It encodes CASSPWGGQEETQYF. The chain joins TRBV11-2 to TRBJ2-5; possible D gene TRBD2, 7 bases. The V end lost 5 bases, the J end lost 3 bases, and 16 bases lay between the germline ends. The CDR3 is made up of 15 amino acids. Per the germline V gene, CDR1 is SGHAT and CDR2 is FQNNGV.

The V and J genes are TRBV9 and TRBJ2-7; 10 bases line up with TRBD2. CDR1 and CDR2 from the germline V gene are SGDLS and YYNGEE. V shed 3 bases, J shed 6 bases, and the junction held 9 bases outside the gene matches. The CDR3 length is 15 residues. In DNA form, the CDR3 reads TGTGCCAGCAGCGGCCGACTAGCGGGCCTCGGCGAGCAGTACTTC. It codes for CASSGRLAGLGEQYF.

The chain has TRBV5-4 and TRBJ2-7, with 9 bases matching TRBD2. CDR1 and CDR2 (germline): SGHNT, YYREEE (reference sequence). The CDR3 contains 15 residues. The V segment lost 5 bases and the J segment 6 bases; nucleotides outside the gene matches: 12. CDR3 amino acids: CASRGEPGLASEQYF. The DNA of the CDR3 is TGTGCCAGCAGGGGAGAACCGGGACTAGCCTCCGAGCAGTACTTC.